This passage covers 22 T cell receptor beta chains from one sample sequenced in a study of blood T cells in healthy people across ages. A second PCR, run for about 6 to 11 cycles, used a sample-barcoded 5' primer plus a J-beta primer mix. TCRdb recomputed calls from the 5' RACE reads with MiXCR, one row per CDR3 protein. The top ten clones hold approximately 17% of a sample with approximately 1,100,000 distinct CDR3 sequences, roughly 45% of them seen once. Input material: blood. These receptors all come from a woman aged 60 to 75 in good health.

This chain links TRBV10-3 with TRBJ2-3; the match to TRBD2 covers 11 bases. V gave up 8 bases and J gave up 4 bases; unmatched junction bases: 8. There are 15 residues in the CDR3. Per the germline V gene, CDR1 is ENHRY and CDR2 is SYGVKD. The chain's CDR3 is CAIGGLAEGSDTQYF. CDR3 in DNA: TGTGCCATCGGGGGACTAGCGGAGGGGTCAGATACGCAGTATTTT.

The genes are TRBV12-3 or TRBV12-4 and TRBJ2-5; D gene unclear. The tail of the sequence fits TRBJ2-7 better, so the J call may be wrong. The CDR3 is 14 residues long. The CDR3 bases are TGTGCCAGCAGTTTAGGGGTCCTTGCCTACGAGCAGTACTTC. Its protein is CASSLGVLAYEQYF.

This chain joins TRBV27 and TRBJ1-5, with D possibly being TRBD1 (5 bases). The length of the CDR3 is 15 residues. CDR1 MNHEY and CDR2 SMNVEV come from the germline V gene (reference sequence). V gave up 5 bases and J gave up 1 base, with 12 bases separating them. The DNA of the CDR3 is TGTGCCAGCAGTCCAGGGATCTCGAGCAATCAGCCCCAGCATTTT. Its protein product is CASSPGISSNQPQHF.

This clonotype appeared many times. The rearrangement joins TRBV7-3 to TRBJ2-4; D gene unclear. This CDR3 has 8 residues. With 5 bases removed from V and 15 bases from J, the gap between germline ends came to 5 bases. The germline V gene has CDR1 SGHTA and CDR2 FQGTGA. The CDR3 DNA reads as TGTGCCAGCAGCCGTCGGTACTTC. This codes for CASSRRYF.

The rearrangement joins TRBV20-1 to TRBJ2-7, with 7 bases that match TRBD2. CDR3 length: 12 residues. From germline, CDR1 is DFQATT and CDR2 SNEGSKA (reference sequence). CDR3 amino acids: CSAGGISYEQYF. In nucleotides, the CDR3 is TGCAGCGCCGGGGGGATCTCCTACGAGCAGTACTTC.

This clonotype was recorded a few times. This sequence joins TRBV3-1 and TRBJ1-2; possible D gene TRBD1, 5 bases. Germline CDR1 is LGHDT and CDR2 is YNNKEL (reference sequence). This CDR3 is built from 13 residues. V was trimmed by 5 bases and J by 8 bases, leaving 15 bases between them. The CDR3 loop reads CASSLAGRNGYTF. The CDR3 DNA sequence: TGTGCCAGCAGCTTGGCAGGGCGTAACGGCTACACCTTC.

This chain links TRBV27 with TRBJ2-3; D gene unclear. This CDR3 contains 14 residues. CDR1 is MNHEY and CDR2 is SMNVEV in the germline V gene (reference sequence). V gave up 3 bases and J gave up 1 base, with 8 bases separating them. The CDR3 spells CASSFERGTDTQYF. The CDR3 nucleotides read TGTGCCAGCAGTTTCGAAAGGGGCACAGATACGCAGTATTTT.

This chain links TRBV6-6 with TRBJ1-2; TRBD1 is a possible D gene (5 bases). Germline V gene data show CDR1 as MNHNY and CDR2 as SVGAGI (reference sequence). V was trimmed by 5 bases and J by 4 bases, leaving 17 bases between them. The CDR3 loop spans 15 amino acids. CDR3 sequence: CASSQGGNYGYGYTF. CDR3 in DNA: TGTGCCAGCAGTCAGGGAGGGAACTACGGCTATGGCTACACCTTC.

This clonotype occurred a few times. In DNA, the CDR3 is TGCAGCGTTGAACCCAGCGGGACCTACAATGAGCAGTTCTTC. Amino acids: CSVEPSGTYNEQFF. The rearrangement uses TRBV29-1 and TRBJ2-1, with 7 positions matching TRBD2. Germline values: CDR1 SQVTM, CDR2 ANQGSEA. The CDR3 is 14 residues long. V was clipped by 2 bases and J by 2 bases; unmatched bases: 3.

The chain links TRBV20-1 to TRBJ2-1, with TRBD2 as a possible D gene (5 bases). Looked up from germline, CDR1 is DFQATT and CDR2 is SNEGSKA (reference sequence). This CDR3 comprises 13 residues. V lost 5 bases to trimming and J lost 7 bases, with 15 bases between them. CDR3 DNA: TGCAGTGCTCCACTAGTCCTAGGAAATGAGCAGTTCTTC. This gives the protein CSAPLVLGNEQFF.

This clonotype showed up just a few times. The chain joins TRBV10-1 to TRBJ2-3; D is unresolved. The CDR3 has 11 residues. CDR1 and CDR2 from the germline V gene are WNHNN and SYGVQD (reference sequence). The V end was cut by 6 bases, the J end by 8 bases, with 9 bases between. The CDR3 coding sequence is TGCGCCAGCAGAGGTATCGGTACGCAGTATTTT. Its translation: CASRGIGTQYF.

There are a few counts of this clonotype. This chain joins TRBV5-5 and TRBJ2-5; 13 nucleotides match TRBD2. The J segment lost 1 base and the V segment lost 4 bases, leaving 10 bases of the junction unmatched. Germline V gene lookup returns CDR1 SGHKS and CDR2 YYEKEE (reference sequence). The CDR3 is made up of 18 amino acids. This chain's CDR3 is CASSPGLAGSLFQETQYF. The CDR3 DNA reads TGTGCCAGCAGCCCGGGACTAGCGGGAAGCCTGTTCCAAGAGACCCAGTACTTC.

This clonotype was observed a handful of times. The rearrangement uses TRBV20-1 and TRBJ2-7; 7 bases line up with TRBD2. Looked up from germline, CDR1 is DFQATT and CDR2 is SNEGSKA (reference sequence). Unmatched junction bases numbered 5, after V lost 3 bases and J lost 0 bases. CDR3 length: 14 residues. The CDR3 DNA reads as TGCAGTGCTAGGGGGACTACCCTCTCCTACGAGCAGTACTTC. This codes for CSARGTTLSYEQYF.

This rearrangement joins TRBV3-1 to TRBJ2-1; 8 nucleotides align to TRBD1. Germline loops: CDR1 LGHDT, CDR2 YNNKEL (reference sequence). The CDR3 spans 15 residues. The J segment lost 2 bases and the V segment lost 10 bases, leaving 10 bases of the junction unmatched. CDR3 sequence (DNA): TGTGCCACACGGTCCGGACAGGGCCCCTACAATGAGCAGTTCTTC. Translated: CATRSGQGPYNEQFF.

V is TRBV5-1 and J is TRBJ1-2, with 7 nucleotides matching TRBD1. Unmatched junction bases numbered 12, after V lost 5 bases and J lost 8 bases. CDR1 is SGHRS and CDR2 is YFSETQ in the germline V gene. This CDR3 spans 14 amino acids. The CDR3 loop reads CASRPTTGLEGYTF. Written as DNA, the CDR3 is TGCGCCAGCAGGCCCACGACAGGGCTAGAAGGCTACACCTTC. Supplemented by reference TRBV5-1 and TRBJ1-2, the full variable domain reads KAGVTQTPRYLIKTRGQQVTLSCSPISGHRSVSWYQQTPGQGLQFLFEYFSETQRNKGNFPGRFSGRQFSNSRSEMNVSTLELGDSALYLCASRPTTGLEGYTFGSGTRLTVV.

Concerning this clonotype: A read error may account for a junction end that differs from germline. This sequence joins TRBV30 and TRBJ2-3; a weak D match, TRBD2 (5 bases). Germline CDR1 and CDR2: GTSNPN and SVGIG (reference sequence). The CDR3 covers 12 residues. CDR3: CAGSGTRDTQYF. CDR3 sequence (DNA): TGTGCCGGGAGTGGAACCCGGGATACGCAGTATTTT.

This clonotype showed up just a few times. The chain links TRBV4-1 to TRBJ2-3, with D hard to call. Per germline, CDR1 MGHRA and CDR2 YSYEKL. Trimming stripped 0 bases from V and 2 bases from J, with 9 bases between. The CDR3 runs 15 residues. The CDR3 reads CASSQEGVTTDTQYF. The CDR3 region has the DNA TGCGCCAGCAGCCAAGAAGGCGTGACCACAGATACGCAGTATTTT.

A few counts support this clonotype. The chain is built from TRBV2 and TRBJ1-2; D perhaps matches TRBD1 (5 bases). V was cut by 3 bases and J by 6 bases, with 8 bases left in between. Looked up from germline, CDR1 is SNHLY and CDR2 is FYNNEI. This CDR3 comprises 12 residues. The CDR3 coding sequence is TGTGCCAGCAGTGAGTGGGGCAATGGCTACACCTTC. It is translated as CASSEWGNGYTF.

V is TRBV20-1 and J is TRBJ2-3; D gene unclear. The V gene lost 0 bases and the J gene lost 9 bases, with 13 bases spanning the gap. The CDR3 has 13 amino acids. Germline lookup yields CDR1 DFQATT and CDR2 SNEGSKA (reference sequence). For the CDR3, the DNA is TGCAGTGCTAGAGATCTGGCGGTAGCAACGCAGTATTTT. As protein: CSARDLAVATQYF.

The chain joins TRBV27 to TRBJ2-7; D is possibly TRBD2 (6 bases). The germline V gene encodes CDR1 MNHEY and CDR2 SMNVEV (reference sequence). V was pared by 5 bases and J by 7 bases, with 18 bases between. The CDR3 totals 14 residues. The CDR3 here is CASSTGPPGEEQYF. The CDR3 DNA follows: TGTGCCAGCAGTACCGGGCCCCCGGGGGAGGAGCAGTACTTC.

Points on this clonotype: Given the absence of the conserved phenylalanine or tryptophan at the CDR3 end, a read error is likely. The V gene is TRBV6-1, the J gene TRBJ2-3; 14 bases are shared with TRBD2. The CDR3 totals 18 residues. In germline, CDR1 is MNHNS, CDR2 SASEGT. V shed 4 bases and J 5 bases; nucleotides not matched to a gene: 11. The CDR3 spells CASSGVAGLAGVQDTQYV. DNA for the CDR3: TGTGCCAGCAGTGGAGTCGCGGGACTAGCGGGAGTCCAAGATACGCAGTATGTT.

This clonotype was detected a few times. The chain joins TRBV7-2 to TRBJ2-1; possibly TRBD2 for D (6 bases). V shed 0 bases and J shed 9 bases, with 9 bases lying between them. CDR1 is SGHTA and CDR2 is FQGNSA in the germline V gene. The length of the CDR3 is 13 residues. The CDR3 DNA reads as TGTGCCAGCAGCTTAGCCCGGGACTTTGAGCAGTTCTTC. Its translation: CASSLARDFEQFF.